These 2 T cell receptor beta chains originate from one sample sequenced in a study of blood T cell repertoires in COVID-19. Sequenced by immunoSEQ multiplex PCR; TCRdb stores in-frame clones only, minus some. The sample yields hundreds of thousands of clones, 70% to 90% seen once. Sequencing used peripheral blood. These receptors originate from a woman in her 70s with COVID-19, enrolled during active disease.

The chain uses TRBV6-5 and TRBJ2-1; D possibly corresponds to TRBD1 (6 bases). The CDR3 runs 15 residues. V shed 8 bases and J shed 0 bases, with 14 bases lying between them. The germline V gene encodes CDR1 MNHEY and CDR2 SVGAGI. The CDR3 loop reads CASVSRGSSYNEQFF. The CDR3 DNA is TGTGCCAGCGTTTCGAGGGGGAGCTCCTACAATGAGCAGTTCTTC.

On this clone: The same CDR3 arises from other DNA sequences in this sample as well. V usage is TRBV3-1 (or the pseudogene TRBV3-2) and J usage is TRBJ2-3; a possible D gene is TRBD1 (6 bases). The CDR3 runs to 13 residues. V lost 2 bases and J lost 3, with 6 bases in between. Germline loops: CDR1 LGHDT, CDR2 YNNKEL (reference sequence). CDR3 loop: CASSQRGTDTQYF. DNA for the CDR3: TGTGCCAGCAGCCAAAGGGGGACAGATACGCAGTATTTT.